This TCR beta chain stems from a study of CXCR3-negative and CXCR3-positive naive CD8 T cells. Whole-study context: Each library gave roughly 1.4 +/- 0.3 million of around 140 million TRB reads.

Study-level results: Hydrophobicity was higher for TRB CDR3s found in CXCR3-positive naive cells than in CXCR3-negative naive cells.

In regard to this clonotype: Its specificity is unknown.

The CDR3 extends over 14 amino acids. cDNA libraries for TRB were generated by 5' RACE incorporating UMI labels. TCRdb processed the 5' RACE reads again and assigns one entry to each CDR3 protein, with no DNA. The clone table shows over 150,000 distinct CDR3 sequences, with the ten largest holding 0.45% to 0.6%. Source material: naive CXCR3+ CD8+ T cells from blood. As for subset: CD45RO-CCR7+CD27+CD95- naive CD8+ T cells expressing CXCR3 (TNR3+). The sequence derives from a human donor in good health. Some clones in this sample may be carry-over from other donors' samples. J is TRBJ2-1 and V is TRBV12-3 or TRBV12-4. CDR3 in amino acids: CASSLDPSYNEQFF.